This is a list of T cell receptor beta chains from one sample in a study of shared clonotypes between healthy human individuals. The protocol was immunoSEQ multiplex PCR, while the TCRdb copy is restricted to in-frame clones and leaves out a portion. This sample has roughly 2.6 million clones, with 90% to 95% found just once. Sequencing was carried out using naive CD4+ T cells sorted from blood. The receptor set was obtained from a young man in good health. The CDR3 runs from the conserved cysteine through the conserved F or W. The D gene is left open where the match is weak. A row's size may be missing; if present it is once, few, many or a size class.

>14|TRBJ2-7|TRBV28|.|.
CASTRGALTGEQYF
TGTGCCAGCACCAGGGGTGCCCTTACGGGCGAGCAGTACTTC
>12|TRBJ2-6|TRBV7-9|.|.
CASGSGANVLTF
TGTGCCAGCGGCTCAGGGGCCAACGTCCTGACTTTC
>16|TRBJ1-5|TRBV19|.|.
CASSIAGQISNQPQHF
TGTGCCAGTAGTATAGCAGGACAGATTAGCAATCAGCCCCAGCATTTT
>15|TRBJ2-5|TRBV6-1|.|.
CASSVQGSRGETQYF
TGTGCCAGCAGTGTACAGGGTTCTAGGGGAGAGACCCAGTACTTC
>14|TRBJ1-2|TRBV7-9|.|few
CASSSGVSVYGYTF
TGTGCCAGCAGCTCGGGGGTCAGCGTCTATGGCTACACCTTC
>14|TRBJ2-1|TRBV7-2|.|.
CASSLSTMGNEQFF
TGTGCCAGCAGCTTAAGTACGATGGGTAATGAGCAGTTCTTC
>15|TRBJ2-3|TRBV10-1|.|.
CASSEQLGAADTQYF
TGCGCCAGCAGTGAGCAGCTTGGAGCCGCAGATACGCAGTATTTT
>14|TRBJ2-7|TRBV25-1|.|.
CASSEPSGDLEQYF
TGTGCCAGCAGTGAACCAAGTGGGGACCTGGAGCAGTACTTC
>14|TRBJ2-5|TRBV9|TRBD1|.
CASSRDRGQETQYF
TGTGCCAGCAGTAGGGACAGGGGGCAAGAGACCCAGTACTTC
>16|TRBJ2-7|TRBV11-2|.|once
CASSLDGGFQGYEQYF
TGTGCCAGCAGCTTAGACGGGGGATTCCAGGGCTACGAGCAGTACTTC
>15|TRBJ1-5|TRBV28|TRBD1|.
CASSSGQGGNQPQHF
TGTGCCAGCAGTTCCGGACAGGGTGGCAATCAGCCCCAGCATTTT
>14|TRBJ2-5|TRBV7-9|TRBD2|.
CASHRSGGQETQYF
TGTGCCAGTCACCGTAGCGGGGGCCAAGAGACCCAGTACTTC
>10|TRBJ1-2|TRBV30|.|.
CAWENYGYTF
TGTGCCTGGGAAAACTATGGCTACACCTTC
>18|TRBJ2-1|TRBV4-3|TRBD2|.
CASSQDLAGVLSYNEQFF
TGCGCCAGCAGCCAAGATCTAGCGGGAGTCCTCTCCTACAATGAGCAGTTCTTC
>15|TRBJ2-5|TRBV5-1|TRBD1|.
CASSLETGGLETQYF
TGCGCCAGCAGCTTAGAGACAGGGGGTCTAGAGACCCAGTACTTC
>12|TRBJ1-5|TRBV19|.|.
CASRGTNQPQHF
TGTGCCAGTAGAGGGACGAATCAGCCCCAGCATTTT
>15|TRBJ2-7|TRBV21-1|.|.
CASSIPRRRVNEQYF
TGTGCCAGCAGCATTCCGCGGAGACGGGTCAACGAGCAGTACTTC
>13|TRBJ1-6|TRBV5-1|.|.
CASPLGRRSPLHF
TGCGCCTCGCCCCTAGGCAGGAGATCACCCCTCCACTTT
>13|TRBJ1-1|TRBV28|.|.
CASSFSRNTEAFF
TGTGCCAGCAGTTTTTCCCGGAACACTGAAGCTTTCTTT
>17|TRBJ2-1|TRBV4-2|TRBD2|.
CASSRGASGGVPYEQFF
TGTGCCAGCAGCCGTGGGGCTAGCGGGGGGGTCCCATATGAGCAGTTCTTC
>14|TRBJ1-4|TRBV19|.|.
CASSRAAKIEKLFF
TGTGCCAGTAGTAGGGCAGCCAAGATTGAAAAACTGTTTTTT
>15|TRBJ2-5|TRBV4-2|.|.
CASSQDLLQQETQYF
TGTGCCAGCAGCCAAGATCTTTTACAGCAAGAGACCCAGTACTTC
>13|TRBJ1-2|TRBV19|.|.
CASSTSGNYGYTF
TGTGCCAGTAGTACATCCGGAAACTATGGCTACACCTTC
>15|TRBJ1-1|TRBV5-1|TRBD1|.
CASSADRGEGTEAFF
TGCGCCAGCAGCGCAGACAGGGGAGAGGGCACTGAAGCTTTCTTT
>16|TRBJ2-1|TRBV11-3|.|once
CASSLFGPSSYNEQFF
TGTGCCAGCAGCTTATTCGGCCCCAGCTCCTACAATGAGCAGTTCTTC
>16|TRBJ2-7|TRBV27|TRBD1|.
CASSLSGTGKSYEQYF
TGTGCCAGCAGTTTATCCGGGACAGGGAAGTCCTACGAGCAGTACTTC
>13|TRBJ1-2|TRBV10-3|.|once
CAISEGQSYGYTF
TGTGCCATCAGTGAGGGGCAGAGCTATGGCTACACCTTC
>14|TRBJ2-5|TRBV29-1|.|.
CSVVRQDWGETQYF
TGCAGCGTTGTCAGGCAGGACTGGGGAGAGACCCAGTACTTC
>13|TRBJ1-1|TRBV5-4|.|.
CASSDQLDLPAFF
TGTGCCAGCAGCGACCAGTTGGATCTACCCGCTTTCTTT